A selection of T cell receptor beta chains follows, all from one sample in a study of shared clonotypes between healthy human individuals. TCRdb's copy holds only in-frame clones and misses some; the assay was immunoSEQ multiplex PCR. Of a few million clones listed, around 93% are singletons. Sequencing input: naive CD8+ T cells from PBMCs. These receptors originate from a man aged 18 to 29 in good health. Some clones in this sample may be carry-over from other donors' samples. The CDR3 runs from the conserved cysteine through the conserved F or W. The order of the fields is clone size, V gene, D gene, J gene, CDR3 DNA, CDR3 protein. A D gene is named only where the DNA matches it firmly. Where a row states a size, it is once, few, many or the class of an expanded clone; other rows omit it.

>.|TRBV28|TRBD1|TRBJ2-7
TGTGCCAGCAATGATTTGCGGACAGGGCCCTACGAGCAGTACTTC
CASNDLRTGPYEQYF
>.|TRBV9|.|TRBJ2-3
TGTGCCAGCAGCGTCCCTACAGATACGCAGTATTTT
CASSVPTDTQYF
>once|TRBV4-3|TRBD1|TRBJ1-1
TGCGCCAGCAGCCAGACGACAGGGGGCTGGAACACTGAAGCTTTCTTT
CASSQTTGGWNTEAFF
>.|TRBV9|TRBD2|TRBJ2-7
TGTGCCAGCAGCGAGAGAAGTGTCGGACTAGCCTACGAGCAGTACTTC
CASSERSVGLAYEQYF
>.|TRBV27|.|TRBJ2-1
TGTGCCAGCGGCCTGCCCGGGAATGAGCAGTTCTTC
CASGLPGNEQFF
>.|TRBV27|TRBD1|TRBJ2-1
TGTGCCAGCAGTTTGGCCAGGGACAGGGCCCATGAGCAGTTCTTC
CASSLARDRAHEQFF
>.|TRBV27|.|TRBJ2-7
TGTGCCAGCAGTTCAAGGGGCGGCTCCTACGAGCAGTACTTC
CASSSRGGSYEQYF
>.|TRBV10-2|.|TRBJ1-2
TGCGCCAGCAGTGAGTTCTCATTCGGTGACAGGAAGGACAATGGCTACACCTTC
CASSEFSFGDRKDNGYTF
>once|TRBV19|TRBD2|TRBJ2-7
TGTGCCAGTAGTATCGGGACTAGCTACGAGCAGTACTTC
CASSIGTSYEQYF
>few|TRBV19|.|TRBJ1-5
TGTGCCAGTAGTACCAGGGTCCAATGGCCCCAGCATTTT
CASSTRVQWPQHF
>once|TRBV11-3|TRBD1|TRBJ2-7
TGTGCCAGCAGCTTATTCGGACAGGGGGTTCACGAGCAGTACTTC
CASSLFGQGVHEQYF
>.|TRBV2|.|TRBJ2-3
TGTGCCAGCAGGGAAACAGCCGTCCTTAGCACAGATACGCAGTATTTT
CASRETAVLSTDTQYF
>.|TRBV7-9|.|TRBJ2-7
TGTGCCAGCAGCTTACTGGGGGGTGGCTACGAGCAGTACTTC
CASSLLGGGYEQYF
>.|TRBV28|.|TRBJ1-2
TGTGCCAGCAGGCTAGAGAGGGCTAACTATGGCTACACCTTC
CASRLERANYGYTF
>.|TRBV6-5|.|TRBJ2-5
TGTGCCAGCAGTTACGGTGCCCAGGATCCCCATGAGACCCAGTACTTC
CASSYGAQDPHETQYF
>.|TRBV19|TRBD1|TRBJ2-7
TGTGCCAGTAGTACCGACAGGGGGCTTAACTACGAGCAGTACTTC
CASSTDRGLNYEQYF
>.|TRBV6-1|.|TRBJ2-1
TGTGCCAGCAGTGAAGTTGGGGTTCGGTTCTTC
CASSEVGVRFF
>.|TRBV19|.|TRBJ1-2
TGTGCCAGTAGCCCCACAGCGGGGTCGGGGGGCTACACCTTC
CASSPTAGSGGYTF
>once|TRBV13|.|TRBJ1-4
TGTGCCAGCAGCTTAGGAGACCTTAATGAAAAACTGTTTTTT
CASSLGDLNEKLFF
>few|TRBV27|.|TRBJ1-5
TGTGCCAGCAGTTCCACAGGGTACAATCAGCCCCAGCATTTT
CASSSTGYNQPQHF
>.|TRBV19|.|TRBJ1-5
TGTGCCAGTAGTATAGTCGGAGGTGTTATTGTGCCCCAGCATTTT
CASSIVGGVIVPQHF
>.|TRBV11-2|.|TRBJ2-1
TGTGCCAGCAGCACCCTTTGGGCCGACAACAATGAGCAGTTCTTC
CASSTLWADNNEQFF
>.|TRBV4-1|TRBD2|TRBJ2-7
TGCGCCAGCCAGCTTGACCAGGTCCCGAGGGGGCGGGAGGGCTACGAGCAGTACTTC
CASQLDQVPRGREGYEQYF
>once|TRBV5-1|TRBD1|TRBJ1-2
TGCGCCAGTTCCTTGGACAGGGGAGATGGCTACACCTTC
CASSLDRGDGYTF
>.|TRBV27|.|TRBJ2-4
TGTGCCACCAGCCTTTCAGGGGTAGCCAAAAACATTCAGTACTTC
CATSLSGVAKNIQYF
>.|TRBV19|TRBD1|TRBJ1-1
TGTGCCAGTAGTTCCGGACAGGGGGTTCAGAACACTGAAGCTTTCTTT
CASSSGQGVQNTEAFF
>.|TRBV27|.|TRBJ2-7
TGTGCCAGCAGTTTGGGGCGGGCGAACTCCTACGAGCAGTACTTC
CASSLGRANSYEQYF
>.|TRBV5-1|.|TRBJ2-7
TGCGCCAGCAGCTTGGGAGAATACGAGCAGTACTTC
CASSLGEYEQYF
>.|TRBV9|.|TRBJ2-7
TGTGCCAGCAGCGATACGCGGGGAGTGGAGCAGTACTTC
CASSDTRGVEQYF
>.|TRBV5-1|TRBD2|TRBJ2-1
TGCGCCAGCAGCCTGGTCGGCCTAGCGGGAGGGCCCAATGAGCAGTTCTTC
CASSLVGLAGGPNEQFF
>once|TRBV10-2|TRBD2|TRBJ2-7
TGCGCCAGCAGGGACGGACTAGCGGGTCCCTACGAGCAGTACTTC
CASRDGLAGPYEQYF
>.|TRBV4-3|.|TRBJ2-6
TGCGCCAGCAGCCAAGATTTGGACCCATCCTCTGGGGCCAACGTCCTGACTTTC
CASSQDLDPSSGANVLTF
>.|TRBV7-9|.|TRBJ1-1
TGTGCCAGCAGCTTGGGGCCCAGGGGTACTAACACTGAAGCTTTCTTT
CASSLGPRGTNTEAFF
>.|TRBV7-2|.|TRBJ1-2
TGTGCCAGCAGCCCCGGACGTCCGGGCTACACCTTC
CASSPGRPGYTF
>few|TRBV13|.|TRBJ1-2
TGTGCCAGCAGCTTAGTACCGAGAGGCTACACCTTC
CASSLVPRGYTF
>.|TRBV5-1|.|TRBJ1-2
TGCGCCAGCAGCTTAGGGACGGCGCCCTATGGCTACACCTTC
CASSLGTAPYGYTF
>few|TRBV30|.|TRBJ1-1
TGTGCCTGGGAGGGTGTTAGTAGGAACACTGAAGCTTTCTTT
CAWEGVSRNTEAFF
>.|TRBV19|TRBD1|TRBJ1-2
TGTGCCATCAAAGAGACAGGGGGTTTGGTTGGCTATGGCTACACCTTC
CAIKETGGLVGYGYTF
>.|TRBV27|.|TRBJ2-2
TGTGCCAGCAGTTTCTCGGGGCGAGGCACCGGGGAGCTGTTTTTT
CASSFSGRGTGELFF
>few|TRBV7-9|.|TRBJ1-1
TGTGCCAGCAGCTTCACAGGGAACACTGAAGCTTTCTTT
CASSFTGNTEAFF
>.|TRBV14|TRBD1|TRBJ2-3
TGTGCCAGCAGCCCGGACAGGGTAGAAGATACGCAGTATTTT
CASSPDRVEDTQYF
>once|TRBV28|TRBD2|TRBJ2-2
TGTGCCAGCAGTTTAGGGAGGGGAGCCGGGGAGCTGTTTTTT
CASSLGRGAGELFF
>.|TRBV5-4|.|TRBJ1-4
TGTGCCAGCAAGGAGGTGGGCAAGGGTGAAAAACTGTTTTTT
CASKEVGKGEKLFF
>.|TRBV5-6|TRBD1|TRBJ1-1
TGTGCCAGCAGCCTAGACAGGGGGCTTATGAACACTGAAGCTTTCTTT
CASSLDRGLMNTEAFF
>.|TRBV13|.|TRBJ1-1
TGTGCCAGCAGCTACGGGCCAAGTGCAGCTTTCTTT
CASSYGPSAAFF
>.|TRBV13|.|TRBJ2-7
TGTGCCAGCAGCCAACAGGGACTTCAGGACGAGCAGTACTTC
CASSQQGLQDEQYF
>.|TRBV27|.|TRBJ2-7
TGTGCCAGCAGTTTCGGCACCTTGTCCTACGAGCAGTACTTC
CASSFGTLSYEQYF
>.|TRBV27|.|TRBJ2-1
TGTGCCAGCGGAAATAGCGGGCCCACAGGGAATGAGCAGTTCTTC
CASGNSGPTGNEQFF
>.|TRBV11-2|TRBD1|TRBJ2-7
TGTGCCAGCAGCTTTCGGACAGGGAACTCCTACGAGCAGTACTTC
CASSFRTGNSYEQYF
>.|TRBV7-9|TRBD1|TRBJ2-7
TGTGCCAGCAGCTTAGGTCAGGGACAGGGATTCTACGAGCAGTACTTC
CASSLGQGQGFYEQYF
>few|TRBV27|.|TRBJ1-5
TGTGCCAGCAGTTTGCGGGCTAGCAATCAGCCCCAGCATTTT
CASSLRASNQPQHF
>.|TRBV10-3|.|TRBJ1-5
TGTGCCACCGCGGCGGGGAGCAATCAGCCCCAGCATTTT
CATAAGSNQPQHF
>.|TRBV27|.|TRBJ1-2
TGTGCCAGCAGTTTAGCAGGGCCCTATGGCTACACCTTC
CASSLAGPYGYTF